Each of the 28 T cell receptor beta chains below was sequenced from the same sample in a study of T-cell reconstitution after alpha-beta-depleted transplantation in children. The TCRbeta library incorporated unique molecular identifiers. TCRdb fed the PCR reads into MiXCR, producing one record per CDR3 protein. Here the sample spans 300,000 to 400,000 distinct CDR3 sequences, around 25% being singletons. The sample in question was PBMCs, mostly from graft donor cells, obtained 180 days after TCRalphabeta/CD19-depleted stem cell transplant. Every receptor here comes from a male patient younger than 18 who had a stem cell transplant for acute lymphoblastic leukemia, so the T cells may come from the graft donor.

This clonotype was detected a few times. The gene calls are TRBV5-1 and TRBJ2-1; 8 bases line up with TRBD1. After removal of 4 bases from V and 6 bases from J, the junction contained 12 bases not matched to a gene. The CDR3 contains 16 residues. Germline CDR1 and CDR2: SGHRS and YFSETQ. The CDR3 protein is CASSRPQGALGNEQFF. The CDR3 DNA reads TGCGCCAGCAGCCGCCCCCAGGGGGCCCTGGGCAATGAGCAGTTCTTC.

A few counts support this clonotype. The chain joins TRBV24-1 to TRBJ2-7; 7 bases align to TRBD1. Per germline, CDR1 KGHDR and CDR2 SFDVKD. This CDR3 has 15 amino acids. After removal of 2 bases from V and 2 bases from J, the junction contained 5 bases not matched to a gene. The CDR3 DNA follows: TGTGCCACCAGTGATTCGCGACAGGGACCCTACGAGCAGTACTTC. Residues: CATSDSRQGPYEQYF.

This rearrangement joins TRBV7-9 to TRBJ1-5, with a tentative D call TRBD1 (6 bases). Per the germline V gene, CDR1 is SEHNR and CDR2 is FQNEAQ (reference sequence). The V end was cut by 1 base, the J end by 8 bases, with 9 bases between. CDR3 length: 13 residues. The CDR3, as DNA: TGTGCCAGCAGCTTAGAGGGGGGTAAGCCCCAGCATTTT. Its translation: CASSLEGGKPQHF.

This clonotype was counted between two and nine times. The CDR3 loop is CASSYALSGRGTGELFF. CDR3 nucleotide sequence: TGTGCCAGCAGCTATGCCCTTTCCGGGAGGGGCACCGGGGAGCTGTTTTTT. The chain has TRBV5-4 and TRBJ2-2; 8 bases fit TRBD2. After removal of 3 bases from V and 4 bases from J, the junction contained 11 bases not matched to a gene. The CDR3 runs to 17 residues. CDR1 and CDR2 (germline): SGHNT, YYREEE (reference sequence).

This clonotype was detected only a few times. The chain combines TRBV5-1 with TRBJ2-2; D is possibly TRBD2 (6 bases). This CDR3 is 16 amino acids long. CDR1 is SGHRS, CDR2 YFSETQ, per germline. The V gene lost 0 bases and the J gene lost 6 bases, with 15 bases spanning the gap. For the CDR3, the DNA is TGCGCCAGCAGCTTGGTATCGGGGAGGTCGGCCGGGGAGCTGTTTTTT. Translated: CASSLVSGRSAGELFF. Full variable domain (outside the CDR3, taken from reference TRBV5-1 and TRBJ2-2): KAGVTQTPRYLIKTRGQQVTLSCSPISGHRSVSWYQQTPGQGLQFLFEYFSETQRNKGNFPGRFSGRQFSNSRSEMNVSTLELGDSALYLCASSLVSGRSAGELFFGEGSRLTVL.

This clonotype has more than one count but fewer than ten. The CDR3 sequence is CSVLTGVGTEAFF. The DNA of the CDR3 is TGCAGCGTTTTAACCGGGGTGGGCACTGAAGCTTTCTTT. The chain carries TRBV29-1 and TRBJ1-1; D not certain. Looked up from germline, CDR1 is SQVTM and CDR2 is ANQGSEA. The CDR3 consists of 13 residues. V was clipped by 5 bases and J by 4 bases, with 14 bases between them.

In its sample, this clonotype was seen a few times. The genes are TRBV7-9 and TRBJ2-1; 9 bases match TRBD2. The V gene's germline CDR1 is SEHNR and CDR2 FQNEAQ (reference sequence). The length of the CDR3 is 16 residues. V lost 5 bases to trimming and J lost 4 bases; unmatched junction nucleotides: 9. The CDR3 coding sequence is TGTGCCAGCAGCCACACTAGACTAGCGGATTACAATGAGCAGTTCTTC. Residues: CASSHTRLADYNEQFF.

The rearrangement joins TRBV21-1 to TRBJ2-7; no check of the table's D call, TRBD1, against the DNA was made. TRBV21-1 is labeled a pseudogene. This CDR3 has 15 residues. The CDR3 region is CASSLRDRASYEQYF. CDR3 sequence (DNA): TGTGCCAGCAGCCTACGGGACAGGGCCTCCTACGAGCAGTACTTC.

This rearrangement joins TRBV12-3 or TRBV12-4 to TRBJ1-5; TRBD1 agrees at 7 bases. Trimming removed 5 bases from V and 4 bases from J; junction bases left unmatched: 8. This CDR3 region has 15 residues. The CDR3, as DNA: TGTGCCAGCAGTCCCAGACAGGGAAGGAATCAGCCCCAGCATTTT. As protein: CASSPRQGRNQPQHF.

This CDR3 is CASSVGHLGEQYF. DNA for the CDR3: TGTGCCAGCAGCGTGGGACATCTGGGAGAGCAGTACTTC. The chain has TRBV11-3 and TRBJ2-7, with D possibly TRBD1 on 6 matching bases. V was shortened by 5 bases and J by 7 bases, with 15 bases between the two germline ends. This CDR3 comprises 13 residues. Germline V gives CDR1 SGHNT, CDR2 YENEEA.

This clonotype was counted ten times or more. The DNA for the CDR3 is TGTGCCAGCAGTTCAACTAACGAGGGAGAGACCCAGTACTTC. Its translation: CASSSTNEGETQYF. The rearrangement links TRBV12-3 or TRBV12-4 to TRBJ2-5; D is perhaps TRBD2 (5 bases). V lost 4 bases to trimming and J lost 4 bases, with 13 bases between them. This CDR3 has 14 amino acids.

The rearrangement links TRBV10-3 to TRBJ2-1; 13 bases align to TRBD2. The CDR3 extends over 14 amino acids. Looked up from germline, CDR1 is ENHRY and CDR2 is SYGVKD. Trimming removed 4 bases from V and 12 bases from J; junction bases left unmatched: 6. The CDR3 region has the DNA TGTGCCATCAGTGGGACTAGCGGGAGTGTCAGGCAGTTCTTC. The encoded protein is CAISGTSGSVRQFF.

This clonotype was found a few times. CDR3 sequence (DNA): TGTGCCAGCAGTTACGCTTTGACTGCTACGCTTAACTATGGCTACACCTTC. Translated, it gives CASSYALTATLNYGYTF. The chain joins TRBV6-5 to TRBJ1-2, with D uncertain. CDR3 length equals 17 residues. Germline CDR1 and CDR2: MNHEY and SVGAGI. The ends were cut back, 2 bases at V and 1 base at J, with 17 bases in the middle.

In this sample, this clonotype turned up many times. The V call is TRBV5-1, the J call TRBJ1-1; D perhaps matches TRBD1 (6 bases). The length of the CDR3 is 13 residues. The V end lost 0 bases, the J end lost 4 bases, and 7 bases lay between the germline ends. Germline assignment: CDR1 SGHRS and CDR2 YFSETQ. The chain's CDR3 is CASSLEGGTEAFF. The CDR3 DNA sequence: TGCGCCAGCAGCTTGGAGGGGGGCACTGAAGCTTTCTTT.

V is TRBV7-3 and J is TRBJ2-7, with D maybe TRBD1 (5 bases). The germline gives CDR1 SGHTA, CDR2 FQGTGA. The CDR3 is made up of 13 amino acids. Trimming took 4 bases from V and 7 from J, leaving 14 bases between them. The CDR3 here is CASSSGLHGEQYF. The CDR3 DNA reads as TGTGCCAGCAGCTCAGGGCTCCACGGGGAGCAGTACTTC.

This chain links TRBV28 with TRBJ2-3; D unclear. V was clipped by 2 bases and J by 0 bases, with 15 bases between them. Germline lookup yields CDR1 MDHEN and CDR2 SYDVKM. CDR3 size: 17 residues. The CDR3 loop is CASSLRVAHSSTDTQYF. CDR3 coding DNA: TGTGCCAGCAGTTTAAGGGTCGCTCACAGCAGCACAGATACGCAGTATTTT.

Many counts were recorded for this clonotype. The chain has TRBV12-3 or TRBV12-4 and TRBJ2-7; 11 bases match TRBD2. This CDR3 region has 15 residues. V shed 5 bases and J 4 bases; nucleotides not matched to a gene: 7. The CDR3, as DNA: TGTGCCAGCAGTCCCAGACTAGCGGGAAGATACGAGCAGTACTTC. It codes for CASSPRLAGRYEQYF.

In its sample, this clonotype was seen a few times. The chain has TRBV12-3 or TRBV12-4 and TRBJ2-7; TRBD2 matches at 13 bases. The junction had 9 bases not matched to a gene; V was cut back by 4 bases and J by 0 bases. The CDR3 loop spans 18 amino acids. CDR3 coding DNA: TGTGCCAGCAGTTGGGGACTAGCGGGAAAGTCGGCCTCCTACGAGCAGTACTTC. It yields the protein CASSWGLAGKSASYEQYF.

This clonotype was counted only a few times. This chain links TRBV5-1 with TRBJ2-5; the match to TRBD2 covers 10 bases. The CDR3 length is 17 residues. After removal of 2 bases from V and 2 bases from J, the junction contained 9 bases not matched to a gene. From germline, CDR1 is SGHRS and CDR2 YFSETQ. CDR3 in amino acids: CASSLPQLAGYQETQYF. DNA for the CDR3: TGCGCCAGCAGCTTACCGCAACTAGCGGGATATCAAGAGACCCAGTACTTC. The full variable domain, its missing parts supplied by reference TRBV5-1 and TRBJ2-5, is KAGVTQTPRYLIKTRGQQVTLSCSPISGHRSVSWYQQTPGQGLQFLFEYFSETQRNKGNFPGRFSGRQFSNSRSEMNVSTLELGDSALYLCASSLPQLAGYQETQYFGPGTRLLVL.

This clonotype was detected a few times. CDR3 DNA sequence: TGCGCCAGCAGCTTCAGCGGGATCGACCAAGAGACCCAGTACTTC. Encoded protein: CASSFSGIDQETQYF. J is TRBJ2-5 and V is TRBV5-1, with 7 positions matching TRBD2. V was pared by 2 bases and J by 0 bases, with 4 bases of the junction left unmatched. This CDR3 contains 15 residues. The germline V gene encodes CDR1 SGHRS and CDR2 YFSETQ. Filled out from reference TRBV5-1 and TRBJ2-5, the complete variable domain reads KAGVTQTPRYLIKTRGQQVTLSCSPISGHRSVSWYQQTPGQGLQFLFEYFSETQRNKGNFPGRFSGRQFSNSRSEMNVSTLELGDSALYLCASSFSGIDQETQYFGPGTRLLVL.

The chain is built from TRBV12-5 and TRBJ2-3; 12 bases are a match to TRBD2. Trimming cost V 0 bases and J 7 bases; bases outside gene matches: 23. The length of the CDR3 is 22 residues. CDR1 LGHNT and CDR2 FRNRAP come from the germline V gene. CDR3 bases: TGTGCTAGTGGTTTGGTCCTAGAACCCCTAGCGGGAGGGCCAAGGAGGGCATATACGCAGTATTTT. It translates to CASGLVLEPLAGGPRRAYTQYF. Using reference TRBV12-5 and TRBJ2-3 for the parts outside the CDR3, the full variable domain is DARVTQTPRHKVTEMGQEVTMRCQPILGHNTVFWYRQTMMQGLELLAYFRNRAPLDDSGMPKDRFSAEMPDATLATLKIQPSEPRDSAVYFCASGLVLEPLAGGPRRAYTQYFGPGTRLTVL.

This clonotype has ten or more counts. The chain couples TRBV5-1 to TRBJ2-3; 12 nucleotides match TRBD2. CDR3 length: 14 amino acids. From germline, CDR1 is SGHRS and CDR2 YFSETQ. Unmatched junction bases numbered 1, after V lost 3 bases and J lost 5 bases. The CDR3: CASSSGLAGDTQYF. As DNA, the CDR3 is TGCGCCAGCAGCTCGGGACTAGCGGGAGATACGCAGTATTTT. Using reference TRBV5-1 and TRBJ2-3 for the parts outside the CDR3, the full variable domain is KAGVTQTPRYLIKTRGQQVTLSCSPISGHRSVSWYQQTPGQGLQFLFEYFSETQRNKGNFPGRFSGRQFSNSRSEMNVSTLELGDSALYLCASSSGLAGDTQYFGPGTRLTVL.

This chain's CDR3 is CASSPTLVIQYF. CDR3 nucleotide sequence: TGTGCCAGCAGTCCCACCTTAGTCATTCAGTACTTC. V gene TRBV12-3 or TRBV12-4 combines with J gene TRBJ2-4; D is undetermined. The CDR3 has 12 residues. Between the trimmed V and J ends, which lost 5 bases and 9 bases, there was a span of 11 bases.

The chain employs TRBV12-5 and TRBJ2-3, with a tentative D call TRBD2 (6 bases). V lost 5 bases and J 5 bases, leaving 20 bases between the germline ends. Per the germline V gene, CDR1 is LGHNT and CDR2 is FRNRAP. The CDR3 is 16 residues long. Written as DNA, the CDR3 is TGTGCTAGTGGTCCGCGACTATCGGGAGATAAAGATACGCAGTATTTT. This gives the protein CASGPRLSGDKDTQYF.

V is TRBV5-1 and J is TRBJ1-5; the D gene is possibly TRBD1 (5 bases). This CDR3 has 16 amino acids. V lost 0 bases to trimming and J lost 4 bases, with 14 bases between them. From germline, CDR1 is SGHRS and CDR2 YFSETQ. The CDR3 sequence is CASSLGLADRNQPQHF. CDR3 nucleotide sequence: TGCGCCAGCAGCTTGGGGTTGGCCGACAGAAATCAGCCCCAGCATTTT.

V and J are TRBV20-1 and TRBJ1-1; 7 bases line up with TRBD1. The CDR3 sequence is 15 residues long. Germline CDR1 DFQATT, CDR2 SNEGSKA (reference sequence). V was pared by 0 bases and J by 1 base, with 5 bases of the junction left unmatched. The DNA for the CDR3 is TGCAGTGCTAGAGATTTCAGGGGGGAGAACACTGAAGCTTTCTTT. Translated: CSARDFRGENTEAFF.

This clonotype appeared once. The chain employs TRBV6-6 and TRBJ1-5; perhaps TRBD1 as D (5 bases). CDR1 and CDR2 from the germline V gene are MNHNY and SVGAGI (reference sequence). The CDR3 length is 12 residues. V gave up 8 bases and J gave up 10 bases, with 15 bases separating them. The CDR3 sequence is CASAEGNRPQHF. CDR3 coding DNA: TGTGCCAGCGCTGAGGGGAACCGACCCCAGCATTTT.

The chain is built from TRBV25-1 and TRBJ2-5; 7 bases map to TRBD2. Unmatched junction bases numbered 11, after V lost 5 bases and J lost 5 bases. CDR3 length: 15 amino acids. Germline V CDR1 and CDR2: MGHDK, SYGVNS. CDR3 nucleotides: TGTGCCAGCAGTCCCCCGGGGGGTAGTCGGGAGACCCAGTACTTC. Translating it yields CASSPPGGSRETQYF.